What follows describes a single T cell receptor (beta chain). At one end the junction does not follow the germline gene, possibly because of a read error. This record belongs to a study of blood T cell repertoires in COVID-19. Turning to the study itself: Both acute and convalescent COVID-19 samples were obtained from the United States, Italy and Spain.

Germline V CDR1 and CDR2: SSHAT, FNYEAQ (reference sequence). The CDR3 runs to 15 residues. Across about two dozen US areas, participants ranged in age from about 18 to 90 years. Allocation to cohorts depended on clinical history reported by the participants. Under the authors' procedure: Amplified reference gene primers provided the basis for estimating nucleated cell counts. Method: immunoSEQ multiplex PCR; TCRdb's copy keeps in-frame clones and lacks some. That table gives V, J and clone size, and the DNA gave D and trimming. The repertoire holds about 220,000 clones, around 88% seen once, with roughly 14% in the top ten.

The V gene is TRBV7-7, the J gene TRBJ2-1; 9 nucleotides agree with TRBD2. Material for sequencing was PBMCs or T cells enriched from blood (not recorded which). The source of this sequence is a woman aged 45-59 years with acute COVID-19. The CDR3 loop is CASSLISGSGNEQFF. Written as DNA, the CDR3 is TGTGCTAGCAGCTTAATTAGCGGGAGTGGAAATGAGCAGTTCTTC.